This T cell receptor beta chain was profiled in a study of shared clonotypes between healthy human individuals. The donors were all Caucasian adults (living in Nashville, Tennessee). Profiling relied on immunoSEQ multiplex PCR, and the TCRdb table lists in-frame clones only, not all of them. Of roughly 1,000,000 clones listed, roughly 74% are singletons. Trimming left V 4 bases short and J 5 bases short, with 15 bases between. Germline CDR1 is SGHRS and CDR2 is YFSETQ. This CDR3 contains 15 residues. The sample comprised memory CD4+ T cells from PBMCs. Regarding subset: CD45RA-negative fraction. The clonotype was recovered from a man younger than 30 in good health. Some clones in this sample may be carry-over from other donors' samples. The chain has TRBV5-1 and TRBJ1-4; D is possibly TRBD1 (6 bases). CDR3 sequence: CASSPTGQQNEKLFF. The CDR3 DNA sequence: TGCGCCAGCAGCCCAACCGGACAGCAGAATGAAAAACTGTTTTTT.